Listed below are T cell receptor beta chains from one sample, sequenced in a study of naive and memory T cell subsets. TCRdb processed the UMI-ligation and nested PCR reads anew with MiXCR; each CDR3 protein has one entry. The table lists around 83,000 distinct CDR3 sequences, approximately 10% of them singletons, with roughly 0.13% in the top ten. Sequencing input: naive CD4+ T cells from blood. Receptor source: a human donor in good health. Each CDR3 is given with its conserved first and last residue. Fields, in order: J gene, V gene, clone size, CDR3 length, CDR3 protein. Clone size, where shown, is once, few, many, or a class for clones that have expanded.

j_gene: TRBJ2-6
v_gene: TRBV7-2
abundance: .
len: 16
CDR3aa: CASSLQVSSGANVLTF

j_gene: TRBJ2-1
v_gene: TRBV28
abundance: few
len: 11
CDR3aa: CASSLGYEQFF

j_gene: TRBJ2-7
v_gene: TRBV7-2
abundance: few
len: 12
CDR3aa: CASSPTPYEQYF

j_gene: TRBJ2-5
v_gene: TRBV7-3
abundance: .
len: 15
CDR3aa: CASSLMGGAGETQYF

j_gene: TRBJ2-7
v_gene: TRBV25-1
abundance: few
len: 14
CDR3aa: CASSESGQGDEQYF

j_gene: TRBJ2-7
v_gene: TRBV12-3/TRBV12-4
abundance: many
len: 12
CDR3aa: CASSLMGYEQYF

j_gene: TRBJ1-1
v_gene: TRBV12-3/TRBV12-4
abundance: few
len: 15
CDR3aa: CASIFKAGMNTEAFF

j_gene: TRBJ2-3
v_gene: TRBV19
abundance: .
len: 12
CDR3aa: CASSESTDTQYF

j_gene: TRBJ1-4
v_gene: TRBV7-2
abundance: few
len: 14
CDR3aa: CASSPHRANEKLFF

j_gene: TRBJ2-3
v_gene: TRBV7-6
abundance: few
len: 15
CDR3aa: CASSFPFGHNDTQYF

j_gene: TRBJ1-2
v_gene: TRBV5-6
abundance: .
len: 12
CDR3aa: CASSLGSYGYTF

j_gene: TRBJ2-1
v_gene: TRBV19
abundance: few
len: 11
CDR3aa: CASRTGLAFVF

j_gene: TRBJ2-3
v_gene: TRBV6-5
abundance: .
len: 16
CDR3aa: CASSYSTGFSTDTQYF

j_gene: TRBJ2-1
v_gene: TRBV4-3
abundance: many
len: 18
CDR3aa: CASSQTPSWTSGYNEQFF

j_gene: TRBJ1-2
v_gene: TRBV29-1
abundance: .
len: 14
CDR3aa: CSVSTRHRVGGYTF

j_gene: TRBJ2-5
v_gene: TRBV20-1
abundance: .
len: 13
CDR3aa: CSASRELGETQYF

j_gene: TRBJ2-7
v_gene: TRBV5-4
abundance: few
len: 13
CDR3aa: CASSFIDTREQYF

j_gene: TRBJ2-1
v_gene: TRBV18
abundance: few
len: 17
CDR3aa: CASSPKGTSGGYNEQFF

j_gene: TRBJ1-5
v_gene: TRBV4-3
abundance: .
len: 16
CDR3aa: CASSLLGRESNQPQHF

j_gene: TRBJ1-5
v_gene: TRBV2
abundance: many
len: 15
CDR3aa: CASRTGDTSNQPQHF

j_gene: TRBJ2-3
v_gene: TRBV6-2/TRBV6-3
abundance: many
len: 12
CDR3aa: CASTGVTDTQYF

j_gene: TRBJ2-1
v_gene: TRBV6-2/TRBV6-3
abundance: many
len: 13
CDR3aa: CASSTRPNNEQFF

j_gene: TRBJ2-1
v_gene: TRBV6-9
abundance: few
len: 19
CDR3aa: CASSYAWGGALCFSNEQFF

j_gene: TRBJ2-2
v_gene: TRBV7-3
abundance: .
len: 13
CDR3aa: CASSLGYAGELFF

j_gene: TRBJ2-2
v_gene: TRBV7-9
abundance: many
len: 13
CDR3aa: CASSLAVTGELFF

j_gene: TRBJ2-5
v_gene: TRBV3-1
abundance: .
len: 14
CDR3aa: CASSQLAGRETQYF

j_gene: TRBJ2-3
v_gene: TRBV6-2/TRBV6-3
abundance: few
len: 16
CDR3aa: CASRGLAGGSTDTQYF

j_gene: TRBJ1-6
v_gene: TRBV9
abundance: few
len: 14
CDR3aa: CASSARQSSSPLHF

j_gene: TRBJ2-2
v_gene: TRBV13
abundance: few
len: 17
CDR3aa: CASRPSGTGSFTGELFF

j_gene: TRBJ2-3
v_gene: TRBV11-2
abundance: few
len: 14
CDR3aa: CASSLGWRTDTQYF

j_gene: TRBJ2-1
v_gene: TRBV14
abundance: .
len: 15
CDR3aa: CASSFRLAGGNEQFF

j_gene: TRBJ2-7
v_gene: TRBV12-3/TRBV12-4
abundance: many
len: 16
CDR3aa: CASSPAQGKGSYEQYF

j_gene: TRBJ2-1
v_gene: TRBV12-3/TRBV12-4
abundance: few
len: 15
CDR3aa: CASSLGQGYYNEQFF

j_gene: TRBJ2-1
v_gene: TRBV7-2
abundance: few
len: 16
CDR3aa: CASSLESGGGYNEQFF

j_gene: TRBJ1-5
v_gene: TRBV6-2/TRBV6-3
abundance: .
len: 14
CDR3aa: CASSSDRGNQPQHF

j_gene: TRBJ2-7
v_gene: TRBV5-1
abundance: .
len: 14
CDR3aa: CASGSDRELYEQYF

j_gene: TRBJ2-3
v_gene: TRBV5-1
abundance: .
len: 15
CDR3aa: CASSPMTSGRDTQYF

j_gene: TRBJ2-3
v_gene: TRBV19
abundance: few
len: 13
CDR3aa: CASSIATGDTQYF

j_gene: TRBJ1-1
v_gene: TRBV5-5
abundance: many
len: 13
CDR3aa: CASSLVTGTEAFF

j_gene: TRBJ1-2
v_gene: TRBV29-1
abundance: few
len: 13
CDR3aa: CSVEVRGSYGYTF

j_gene: TRBJ2-7
v_gene: TRBV28
abundance: few
len: 14
CDR3aa: CASSLLRDRAEQYF

j_gene: TRBJ2-2
v_gene: TRBV7-7
abundance: .
len: 17
CDR3aa: CASSLTGISANTGELFF

j_gene: TRBJ1-6
v_gene: TRBV15
abundance: .
len: 17
CDR3aa: CATSRGDTSPNNSPLHF

j_gene: TRBJ2-6
v_gene: TRBV4-2
abundance: .
len: 18
CDR3aa: CASSRQIGQLSGANVLTF

j_gene: TRBJ2-1
v_gene: TRBV15
abundance: few
len: 20
CDR3aa: CATSRTGGRLNQWGYNEQFF

j_gene: TRBJ1-1
v_gene: TRBV5-8
abundance: .
len: 16
CDR3aa: CASSLGFGRMNTEAFF

j_gene: TRBJ1-1
v_gene: TRBV7-6
abundance: many
len: 14
CDR3aa: CASSRSTLIAEAFF

j_gene: TRBJ1-1
v_gene: TRBV27
abundance: .
len: 15
CDR3aa: CASSLKWTGGTEAFF

j_gene: TRBJ1-5
v_gene: TRBV28
abundance: .
len: 17
CDR3aa: CASSSPGTGYSNQPQHF

j_gene: TRBJ2-1
v_gene: TRBV14
abundance: few
len: 12
CDR3aa: CASSQEHNEQFF

j_gene: TRBJ2-3
v_gene: TRBV6-5
abundance: few
len: 13
CDR3aa: CATADRWGDTQYF